The entry that follows covers one T cell receptor beta chain sequence. Its antigen is currently unknown. Different DNA sequences within this sample yield the same CDR3. The record originates from a study of shared clonotypes between healthy human individuals. Terminally differentiated effector memory CD45RA+ cells were excluded from the naive CD8 cells, which were CD45RO-negative and positively selected for CCR7. Overall study results and limits: Non-shared clonotypes displayed generation probabilities falling below those of clonotypes present in all four donors.

From germline, CDR1 is MNHEY and CDR2 SMNVEV (reference sequence). The CDR3 loop spans 13 amino acids. With 5 bases removed from V and 4 bases from J, the gap between germline ends came to 9 bases. For each subset, genomic DNA was distributed in equal portions over several immunoSEQ plates. Method: immunoSEQ multiplex PCR; TCRdb's copy keeps in-frame clones and lacks some. The sample contains approximately 1.9 million clones, 93% of which appear only once. The gene calls are TRBV27 and TRBJ1-5; D ambiguous. This TCR was recovered from a man aged 18 to 30 in good health. Some clones in this sample may be carry-over from other donors' samples. Sequencing was performed on naive CD8+ T cells from PBMCs. The chain's CDR3 is CASSLLGNQPQHF. CDR3 bases: TGTGCCAGCAGTCTGTTGGGAAATCAGCCCCAGCATTTT.